The 19 T cell receptor beta chains in this list originate from one sample, sequenced in a study of blood T cell repertoires in COVID-19. TCRdb keeps only in-frame clones here, not all; method: immunoSEQ multiplex PCR. The repertoire holds approximately 440,000 clones, with around 90% as singletons. Sequences were obtained from PBMCs or T cells enriched from blood (not recorded which). These receptors originate from a man between 18 and 35 years old who had recovered from COVID-19.

This clone showed up just a few times. The chain joins TRBV28 to TRBJ1-6; 10 bases line up with TRBD1. V was pared by 3 bases and J by 0 bases, with 8 bases of the junction left unmatched. Germline assignment: CDR1 MDHEN and CDR2 SYDVKM. The CDR3 sequence is 19 residues long. The CDR3 DNA is TGTGCCAGCAGTTTCCCGGGACAGGGGCGTTACTCCTATAATTCACCCCTCCACTTT. Translation: CASSFPGQGRYSYNSPLHF.

The V and J genes are TRBV6-5 and TRBJ2-4; D remains ambiguous. CDR3 length equals 14 residues. The germline CDR1 and CDR2 sequences are MNHEY and SVGAGI. V lost 8 bases and J lost 0, with 11 bases in between. CDR3 nucleotide sequence: TGTGCCAGCGAGCTGGTGCTAGCCAAAAACATTCAGTACTTC. Its translation is CASELVLAKNIQYF.

The V and J genes are TRBV27 and TRBJ1-6; D is perhaps TRBD1 (5 bases). Germline V lookup: CDR1 MNHEY, CDR2 SMNVEV (reference sequence). The V end was cut by 2 bases, the J end by 5 bases, with 13 bases between. There are 16 residues in the CDR3. The chain's CDR3 is CASSLDSELNNSPLHF. The CDR3 nucleotides are TGTGCCAGCAGTTTAGACAGCGAACTCAATAATTCACCCCTCCACTTT.

V and J are TRBV11-2 and TRBJ1-5; 8 bases are shared with TRBD1. CDR1 is SGHAT, CDR2 FQNNGV, per germline. The CDR3 is made up of 17 amino acids. The trim removed 4 bases at V and 7 bases at J, leaving 15 bases unmatched. This CDR3 reads CASSSVQGARKEQPQHF. CDR3 bases: TGTGCCAGCAGCTCAGTCCAGGGGGCACGCAAGGAGCAGCCCCAGCATTTT.

This sequence joins TRBV3-1 (or the pseudogene TRBV3-2) and TRBJ1-1; D uncertain. The CDR3 is made up of 13 amino acids. The germline V gene encodes CDR1 LGHDT and CDR2 YNNKEL (reference sequence). The V and J ends lost 4 bases and 1 base respectively, with 7 bases between them. The DNA for the CDR3 is TGTGCCAGCAGCCCGAGTGGGAACACTGAAGCTTTCTTT. Protein sequence: CASSPSGNTEAFF.

This sequence joins TRBV7-9 and TRBJ1-2, with TRBD1 matching over 11 bases. The CDR3 has 16 residues. The trim removed 0 bases at V and 4 bases at J, leaving 4 bases unmatched. CDR1 and CDR2 from the germline V gene are SEHNR and FQNEAQ (reference sequence). The CDR3 here is CASSLAGTGGGYGYTF. The CDR3 DNA reads as TGTGCCAGCAGCTTAGCCGGGACAGGGGGTGGCTATGGCTACACCTTC.

The chain is built from TRBV5-8 and TRBJ2-5; D is undetermined. V was clipped by 4 bases and J by 7 bases, with 8 bases between them. The CDR3 spans 11 residues. CDR1 is SGHTS and CDR2 is YDEGEE in the germline V gene. CDR3 residues: CASSPVRTQYF. Here the CDR3 DNA reads TGTGCCAGCAGCCCCGTCCGGACCCAGTACTTC.

The CDR3 DNA is TGTGCCAGCAGTCGGGGACAAGGGCCTCCCACCCAGCATTTT. As protein: CASSRGQGPPTQHF. The chain uses TRBV6-5 and TRBJ1-5; maybe TRBD1 (6 bases). Between the trimmed V and J ends, which lost 5 bases and 11 bases, there was a span of 19 bases. In germline, CDR1 is MNHEY, CDR2 SVGAGI. The CDR3 totals 14 residues.

This clone appeared once. The chain has TRBV5-4 and TRBJ1-3; the match to TRBD1 covers 9 bases. The CDR3 length is 15 residues. Trimming at V came to 3 bases and at J to 4 bases, leaving 5 bases not matched to a gene. In germline, CDR1 is SGHNT, CDR2 YYREEE (reference sequence). CDR3 in DNA: TGTGCCAGCAGCTCCGGACAGGGGCGGGGAAACACCATATATTTT. Its protein is CASSSGQGRGNTIYF.

The chain links TRBV3-1 (or the pseudogene TRBV3-2) to TRBJ1-2; D possibly corresponds to TRBD1 (6 bases). Trimming left V 2 bases short and J 4 bases short, with 11 bases between. Germline lookup yields CDR1 LGHDT and CDR2 YNNKEL (reference sequence). The CDR3 is made up of 14 amino acids. The CDR3 bases are TGTGCCAGCAGCCAACGGACAGCCGCCTATGGCTACACCTTC. Its translation is CASSQRTAAYGYTF.

The chain employs TRBV7-9 and TRBJ1-2; D unclear. Germline V lookup: CDR1 SEHNR, CDR2 FQNEAQ (reference sequence). Trimming shortened V by 1 base and J by 3 bases, and 12 bases separated the two germline ends. The CDR3 is 15 residues long. The CDR3 reads CASSLVGRFDYGYTF. CDR3 nucleotides: TGTGCCAGCAGCTTAGTGGGCAGGTTTGACTATGGCTACACCTTC.

This clone was counted a few times. The chain is built from TRBV24-1 and TRBJ2-1, with D possibly matching TRBD2 (6 bases). V was cut by 2 bases and J by 4 bases, with 17 bases left in between. CDR1 is KGHDR, CDR2 SFDVKD, per germline. This CDR3 contains 17 residues. The CDR3 is CATSDSSRDFGYNEQFF. CDR3 bases: TGTGCCACCAGTGATTCGTCCCGGGACTTTGGTTACAATGAGCAGTTCTTC.

The gene calls are TRBV10-3 and TRBJ1-1, with 8 bases identical to TRBD1. CDR3 length: 13 amino acids. Germline values: CDR1 ENHRY, CDR2 SYGVKD. Trimming cost V 6 bases and J 5 bases; bases outside gene matches: 5. CDR3 DNA sequence: TGTGCCATCAGCCCCACAGGGGGTACTGAAGCTTTCTTT. Protein: CAISPTGGTEAFF.

V is TRBV2 and J is TRBJ1-2; D is perhaps TRBD1 (5 bases). The CDR3 sequence is 13 residues long. Germline-derived CDR1 and CDR2 are SNHLY and FYNNEI. The germline V and J ends were trimmed by 6 bases and 7 bases, with 15 bases remaining between them. The CDR3 DNA is TGTGCCAGCAGACAACAGGTATTGACTGGCTACACCTTC. This encodes CASRQQVLTGYTF.

This chain uses TRBV7-6 with TRBJ2-7; TRBD1 matches at 9 bases. J lost 3 bases, V lost 6 bases, and 12 bases had no gene match. Germline assignment: CDR1 SGHVS and CDR2 FNYEAQ. This CDR3 spans 16 amino acids. The CDR3 nucleotides are TGTGCCAGCAGTGGCGGGACAGGGAATCCCCACTACGAGCAGTACTTC. Protein sequence: CASSGGTGNPHYEQYF.

This chain joins TRBV2 and TRBJ1-6, with TRBD1 matching 8 bases. V trimming: 5 bases; J trimming: 7 bases; junction bases outside the gene matches: 4. This CDR3 has 14 residues. CDR1 and CDR2 from the germline V gene are SNHLY and FYNNEI. DNA of the CDR3: TGTGCCAGCAGTATGGGACAGGCCAATTCACCCCTCCACTTT. This gives the protein CASSMGQANSPLHF.

This chain uses TRBV7-9 with TRBJ1-1; 8 bases fit TRBD1. In germline, CDR1 is SEHNR, CDR2 FQNEAQ (reference sequence). The CDR3 is 14 residues long. V lost 5 bases, J lost 3 bases, and 5 bases stayed unmatched. CDR3 coding DNA: TGTGCCAGCAGCATGACAGGGGCTGACACTGAAGCTTTCTTT. This gives the protein CASSMTGADTEAFF.

The chain couples TRBV7-9 to TRBJ2-1; no firm D call. V gave up 2 bases and J gave up 3 bases, with 8 bases separating them. Germline values: CDR1 SEHNR, CDR2 FQNEAQ (reference sequence). The length of the CDR3 is 14 residues. Here the CDR3 DNA reads TGTGCCAGCAGCTTATCTCTCAGCTACAATGAGCAGTTCTTC. It is translated as CASSLSLSYNEQFF.

This sequence joins TRBV5-1 and TRBJ1-6; the match to TRBD1 covers 9 bases. With 4 bases clipped from V and 10 bases from J, the junction kept 9 bases outside the gene matches. The CDR3 has 15 amino acids. Germline CDR1 and CDR2: SGHRS and YFSETQ. The CDR3 DNA reads TGCGCCAGCAGCGAATCGGGACAGGGAAGATCACCCCTCCACTTT. Protein: CASSESGQGRSPLHF.